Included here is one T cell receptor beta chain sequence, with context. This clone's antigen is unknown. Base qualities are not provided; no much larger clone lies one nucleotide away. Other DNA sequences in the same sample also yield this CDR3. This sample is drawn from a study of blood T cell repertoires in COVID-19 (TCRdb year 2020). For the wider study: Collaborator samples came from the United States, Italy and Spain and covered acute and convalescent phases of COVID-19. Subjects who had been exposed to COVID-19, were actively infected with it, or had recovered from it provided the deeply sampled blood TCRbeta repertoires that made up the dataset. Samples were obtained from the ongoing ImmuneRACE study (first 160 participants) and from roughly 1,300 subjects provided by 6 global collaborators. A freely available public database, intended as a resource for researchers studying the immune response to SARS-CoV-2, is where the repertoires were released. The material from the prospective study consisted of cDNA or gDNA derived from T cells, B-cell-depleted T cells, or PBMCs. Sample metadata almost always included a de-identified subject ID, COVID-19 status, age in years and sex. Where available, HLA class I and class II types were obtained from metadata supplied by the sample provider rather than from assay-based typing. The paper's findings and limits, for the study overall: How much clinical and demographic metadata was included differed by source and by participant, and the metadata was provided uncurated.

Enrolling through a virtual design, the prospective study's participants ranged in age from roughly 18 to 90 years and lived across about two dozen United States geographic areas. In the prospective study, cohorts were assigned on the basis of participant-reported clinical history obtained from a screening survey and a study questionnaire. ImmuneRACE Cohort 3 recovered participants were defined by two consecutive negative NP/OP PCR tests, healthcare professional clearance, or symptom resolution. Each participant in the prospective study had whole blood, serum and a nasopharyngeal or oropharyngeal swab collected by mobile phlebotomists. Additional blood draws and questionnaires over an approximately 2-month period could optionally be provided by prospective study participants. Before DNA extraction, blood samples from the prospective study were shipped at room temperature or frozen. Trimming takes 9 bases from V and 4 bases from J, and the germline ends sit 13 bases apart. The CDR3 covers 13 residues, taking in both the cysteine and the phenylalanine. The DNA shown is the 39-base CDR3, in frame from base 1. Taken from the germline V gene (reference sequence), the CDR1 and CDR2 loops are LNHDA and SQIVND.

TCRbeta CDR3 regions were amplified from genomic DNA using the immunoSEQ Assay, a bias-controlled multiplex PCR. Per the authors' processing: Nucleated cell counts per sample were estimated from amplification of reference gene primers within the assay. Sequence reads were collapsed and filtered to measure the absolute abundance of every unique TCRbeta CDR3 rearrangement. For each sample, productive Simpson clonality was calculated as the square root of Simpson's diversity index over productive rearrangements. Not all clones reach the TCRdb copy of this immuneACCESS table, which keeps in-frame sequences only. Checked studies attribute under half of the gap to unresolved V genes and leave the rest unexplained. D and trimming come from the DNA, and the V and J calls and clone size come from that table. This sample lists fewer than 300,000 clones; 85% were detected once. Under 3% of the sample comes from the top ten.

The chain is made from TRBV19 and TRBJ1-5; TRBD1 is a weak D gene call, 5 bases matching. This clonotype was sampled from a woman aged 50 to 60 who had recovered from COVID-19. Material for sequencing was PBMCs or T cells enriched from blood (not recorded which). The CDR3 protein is CASMSQGNQPQHF. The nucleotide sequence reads TGTGCCAGCATGAGCCAGGGAAATCAGCCCCAGCATTTT.